A selection of T cell receptor beta chains follows, all from one sample in a study of cytomegalovirus exposure and HLA in healthy donors. Clones were read by immunoSEQ multiplex PCR, and TCRdb kept only the in-frame ones, dropping some. The repertoire has about 96,000 clones, about 70% of them found once; the top ten carry roughly an eighth. The source material was PBMCs. These receptor sequences come from a woman aged 70-85 years in good health and CMV-seropositive. Each CDR3 is given with its conserved first and last residue. A D gene is named only where the DNA matches it firmly. Expanded clones get a size class; other rows say once, few or many, or leave the size out.

clone_size	v_call	j_call	d_call	cdr3_nt	cdr3_aa
once	TRBV7-6	TRBJ2-2	NA	TGTGCCAGCAGCTCCACTAACACCGGGGAGCTGTTTTTT	CASSSTNTGELFF
NA	TRBV29-1	TRBJ2-7	NA	TGCAGCGTGAACCCTTCGACAGGATCTTCCGAGCAGTACTTC	CSVNPSTGSSEQYF
NA	TRBV5-5	TRBJ1-6	TRBD1	TGTGCCAGCAGCTTCGATGACAGGGTAAATTCACCCCTCCACTTT	CASSFDDRVNSPLHF
NA	TRBV9	TRBJ2-3	TRBD2	TGTGCCAGCAGTAGAGCGGGAGGGCCTGTAGATACGCAGTATTTT	CASSRAGGPVDTQYF
NA	TRBV5-1	TRBJ2-3	TRBD2	TGCGCCAGCAGCTTCAGCGGGAGGGTATCAGATACGCAGTATTTT	CASSFSGRVSDTQYF
NA	TRBV15	TRBJ2-7	NA	TGTGCCACCAGCGGAAGAGGGGGGGGCATCTACGAGCAGTACTTC	CATSGRGGGIYEQYF
NA	TRBV7-3	TRBJ2-2	TRBD2	TGTGCCAGCGGACGGGGGGGCCTCGGCACCGGGGAGCTGTTTTTT	CASGRGGLGTGELFF
NA	TRBV30	TRBJ2-3	TRBD2	TGTGCCCAAAGACTAGCGGGATTGAAGGATACGCAGTATTTT	CAQRLAGLKDTQYF
NA	TRBV7-8	TRBJ1-3	TRBD1	TGTGCCAGCAGCTTAGGACAGGGGTTTGAAAACACCATATATTTT	CASSLGQGFENTIYF
NA	TRBV6-5	TRBJ1-1	NA	TGTGCCAGCAGTAGCCAGACAGCGAACACTGAAGCTTTCTTT	CASSSQTANTEAFF
NA	TRBV4-3	TRBJ2-5	NA	TGCGCCGGCAGCCAAGCCGGGACACTCAACCAAGAGACCCAGTACTTC	CAGSQAGTLNQETQYF
NA	TRBV6-6	TRBJ1-4	NA	TGTGCCAGCAGAAACCGACCCGGAGGGAGTGAAAAACTGTTTTTT	CASRNRPGGSEKLFF
NA	TRBV19	TRBJ1-1	NA	TGTGCCAGTAGCCTAGGGGTGGGGCCCGCCTTCACTGAAGCTTTCTTT	CASSLGVGPAFTEAFF
NA	TRBV9	TRBJ2-7	TRBD1	TGTGCCAGCAGCTCAGGGGGCGAGCAGTACTTC	CASSSGGEQYF
NA	TRBV18	TRBJ2-7	TRBD1	TGTGCCAGCTCACATACGACAGGGGGCTCCTACGAGCAGTACTTC	CASSHTTGGSYEQYF
NA	TRBV2	TRBJ2-2	NA	TGTGCCAGCACGGCGGCTGTGACGAACACCGGGGAGCTGTTTTTT	CASTAAVTNTGELFF
once	TRBV2	TRBJ1-1	NA	TGTGCCAGCAGTTCACAGTGGAACACTGAAGCTTTCTTT	CASSSQWNTEAFF